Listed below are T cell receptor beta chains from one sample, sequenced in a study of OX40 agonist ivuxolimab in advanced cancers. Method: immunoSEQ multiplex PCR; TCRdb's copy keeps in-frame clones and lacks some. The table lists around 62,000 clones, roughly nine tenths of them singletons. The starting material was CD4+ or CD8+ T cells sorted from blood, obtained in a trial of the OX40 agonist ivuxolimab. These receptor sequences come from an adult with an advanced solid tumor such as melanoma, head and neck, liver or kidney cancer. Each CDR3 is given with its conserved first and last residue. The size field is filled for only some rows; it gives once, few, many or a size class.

CASSLGMGGPNIQYF	TRBJ2-4	TRBV28	NA
CASSDPRDSYNEQFF	TRBJ2-1	TRBV5-1	NA
CASRGIGGRETQYF	TRBJ2-5	TRBV7-9	once
CATSRRERVATNEKLFF	TRBJ1-4	TRBV15	NA
CASSLASTSRYEQYF	TRBJ2-7	TRBV11-2	NA
CASSLSQTLGGYTF	TRBJ1-2	TRBV27	NA
CASSYPLTGDRAGELFF	TRBJ2-2	TRBV11-2	NA
CASTLTGRNEQFF	TRBJ2-1	TRBV5-6	NA
CASSPSSGRATYEQYF	TRBJ2-7	TRBV4-1	NA
CASSWETGELFF	TRBJ2-2	TRBV6-6	NA
CASSTDSGSSYNEQFF	TRBJ2-1	TRBV19	NA
CAWSVHLMNTEAFF	TRBJ1-1	TRBV30	NA
CASRGSRVEEQYF	TRBJ2-7	TRBV2	NA
CASSGGIENTF	TRBJ1-2	TRBV6-5	NA
CASSQVSSNTGELFF	TRBJ2-2	TRBV4-3	NA
CASSLGSTGYTF	TRBJ1-2	TRBV7-9	once
CASSESNKLTSNQPQHF	TRBJ1-5	TRBV2	NA
CASSLEGNTIYF	TRBJ1-3	TRBV14	few
CASSLLKGTTEAFF	TRBJ1-1	TRBV7-9	NA
CASGLGGQETQYF	TRBJ2-5	TRBV12-5	NA